One and the same sample provided the 20 T cell receptor beta chains below, sequenced in a study of technical replicates of blood from a few donors. Here immunoSEQ multiplex PCR was the method, and the copy in TCRdb shows in-frame clones only, minus some. The profile shows roughly 80,000 clones, 94% of them singletons. The sequencing input was T cells isolated from PBMCs. These receptors came from a human donor in good health.

The chain is built from TRBV27 and TRBJ2-1, with D maybe TRBD2 (6 bases). The CDR3 has 16 amino acids. Trimming took off 2 bases at V and 10 bases at J, with 21 bases between the two ends. Germline CDR1 and CDR2: MNHEY and SMNVEV (reference sequence). The CDR3 region has the DNA TGTGCCAGCAGTTTACGGGGCCAGCGGGCCTTTGGAGAGCAGTTCTTC. This codes for CASSLRGQRAFGEQFF.

This clone was seen only once. The rearrangement joins TRBV19 to TRBJ1-5, with 11 bases matching TRBD1. CDR3 length: 17 residues. J was trimmed by 2 bases and V by 3 bases; bases with no gene match: 6. The germline CDR1 and CDR2 sequences are LNHDA and SQIVND (reference sequence). CDR3 DNA: TGTGCCAGTAGTATTCTTGGGGACAGGGGGGGCAATCAGCCCCAGCATTTT. Amino acids: CASSILGDRGGNQPQHF.

The gene calls are TRBV11-3 and TRBJ2-1; 9 bases fit TRBD2. J gave up 10 bases and V 4 bases, and 2 bases lay outside the gene matches. Per germline, CDR1 SGHNT and CDR2 YENEEA. This CDR3 comprises 12 residues. CDR3 amino acids: CASSSGLAEQFF. Here the CDR3 DNA reads TGTGCCAGCAGCTCGGGACTAGCCGAGCAGTTCTTC.

This chain links TRBV2 with TRBJ2-3; 8 positions agree with TRBD2. The CDR3 is 16 amino acids. The ends lost 1 base at V and 2 bases at J; junction bases unmatched: 5. The germline CDR1 and CDR2 sequences are SNHLY and FYNNEI. The DNA of the CDR3 is TGTGCCAGCAGTGAAGGGCTAGCGGGCTACACAGATACGCAGTATTTT. Its translation is CASSEGLAGYTDTQYF.

The rearrangement uses TRBV27 and TRBJ2-3, with a weak D call TRBD2 (5 bases). CDR1 MNHEY and CDR2 SMNVEV come from the germline V gene (reference sequence). V shed 2 bases and J shed 3 bases, with 6 bases lying between them. There are 13 residues in the CDR3. CDR3 DNA sequence: TGTGCCAGCAGTTTAGCGGGTACAGATACGCAGTATTTT. Protein sequence: CASSLAGTDTQYF.

In this sample, this clone turned up a few times. V is TRBV23-1 and J is TRBJ1-1; D not certain. TRBV23-1 is identified as an open reading frame with a role that is uncertain. V was trimmed by 4 bases and J by 11 bases, leaving 5 bases between them. The CDR3 spans 9 residues. The CDR3 loop is CASSREAFF. Here the CDR3 DNA reads TGCGCCAGCAGTCGGGAGGCTTTCTTT.

This clone was counted a single time. The gene calls are TRBV27 and TRBJ2-3, with D possibly being TRBD2 (6 bases). V was cut by 5 bases and J by 5 bases, with 17 bases left in between. Looked up from germline, CDR1 is MNHEY and CDR2 is SMNVEV (reference sequence). The CDR3 spans 15 residues. DNA of the CDR3: TGTGCCAGCAGTCCCCTACGGGAGAGGGGAGATACGCAGTATTTT. Translated: CASSPLRERGDTQYF.

V gene TRBV2 combines with J gene TRBJ2-1; 10 positions match TRBD2. V lost 7 bases to trimming and J lost 2 bases; unmatched junction nucleotides: 8. CDR1 SNHLY and CDR2 FYNNEI come from the germline V gene. This CDR3 contains 16 residues. Here the CDR3 reads CASKASGSKTYNEQFF. DNA for the CDR3: TGTGCCAGCAAGGCTAGCGGGAGTAAAACCTACAATGAGCAGTTCTTC.

This chain joins TRBV6-1 and TRBJ1-5, with D perhaps TRBD1 (5 bases). There are 14 residues in the CDR3. V lost 6 bases, J lost 7 bases, and 16 bases lay in between. CDR1 and CDR2 from the germline V gene are MNHNS and SASEGT. The CDR3 DNA reads as TGTGCCAGCAGAAGTGGGGGGGTAGAACAGCCCCAGCATTTT. Its translation: CASRSGGVEQPQHF.

The chain recombines TRBV29-1 with TRBJ1-2, with no clear D. Trimming cost V 8 bases and J 6 bases, with 10 bases left between them. From germline, CDR1 is SQVTM and CDR2 ANQGSEA. The CDR3 consists of 10 residues. DNA for the CDR3: TGCAGCTTTTGGTCGGATGGCTACACCTTC. This codes for CSFWSDGYTF.

The J gene is TRBJ1-1, the V gene TRBV27, with 7 bases matching TRBD1. J lost 0 bases, V lost 2 bases, and 3 bases had no gene match. Germline V gene sequence: CDR1 MNHEY, CDR2 SMNVEV (reference sequence). The CDR3 runs 15 residues. For the CDR3, the DNA is TGTGCCAGCAGTTTACAGGGGGTATTGAACACTGAAGCTTTCTTT. Its translation is CASSLQGVLNTEAFF.

This clone was picked up a small number of times. As DNA, the CDR3 is TGTGCCAGCAGTAGCGGCAGCTCCTACGAGCAGTACTTC. It translates to CASSSGSSYEQYF. The chain carries TRBV27 and TRBJ2-7; possibly TRBD2 for D (5 bases). The length of the CDR3 is 13 residues. Germline V gives CDR1 MNHEY, CDR2 SMNVEV (reference sequence). V was trimmed by 5 bases and J by 0 bases, leaving 8 bases between them.

The chain is built from TRBV13 and TRBJ1-2; 10 bases align to TRBD1. From germline, CDR1 is PRHDT and CDR2 FYEKMQ (reference sequence). Germline trimming cut 3 bases from V and 2 bases from J; bases unmatched to any gene: 6. This CDR3 contains 16 residues. CDR3: CASSFMGTGENYGYTF. CDR3 coding DNA: TGTGCCAGCAGCTTCATGGGGACAGGGGAGAACTATGGCTACACCTTC.

The V gene is TRBV5-4, the J gene TRBJ2-1; D may be TRBD1 (5 bases). With 4 bases removed from V and 3 bases from J, the gap between germline ends came to 11 bases. The CDR3 spans 14 residues. CDR1 and CDR2 from the germline V gene are SGHNT and YYREEE (reference sequence). The CDR3 region is CASSPRTNYNEQFF. The CDR3 DNA sequence: TGTGCCAGCAGCCCGAGGACAAACTACAATGAGCAGTTCTTC.

Of note for this clone: A read error may produce the germline difference seen at one junction end. V is TRBV15 and J is TRBJ1-1, with 7 bases matching TRBD1. CDR1 is LNHNV, CDR2 YYDKDF, per germline (reference sequence). The CDR3 length is 15 residues. The CDR3 coding sequence is TGTGCCATCAGCAGACAGACAGGGTCGAACACTGAAGCTTTCTTT. As protein: CAISRQTGSNTEAFF.

The rearrangement links TRBV9 to TRBJ1-1; 10 bases map to TRBD1. Germline trimming cut 0 bases from V and 10 bases from J; bases unmatched to any gene: 3. Germline lookup yields CDR1 SGDLS and CDR2 YYNGEE. The CDR3 has 13 amino acids. The CDR3, as DNA: TGTGCCAGCAGCGTAGGGGGGGACAGGGGAGCTTTCTTT. Its protein is CASSVGGDRGAFF.

V is TRBV6-1 and J is TRBJ1-1; no definite D call. The length of the CDR3 is 13 residues. V lost 4 bases and J lost 1, with 7 bases in between. The germline V gene has CDR1 MNHNS and CDR2 SASEGT. The CDR3 DNA follows: TGTGCCAGCAGTGGACGGGAGAACACTGAAGCTTTCTTT. Translating it yields CASSGRENTEAFF.

J is TRBJ2-2 and V is TRBV2, with a tentative D call TRBD2 (6 bases). This CDR3 is 14 amino acids long. CDR1 and CDR2 (germline): SNHLY, FYNNEI. Deletions cut 4 bases from V and 6 bases from J, with 12 bases between. In nucleotides, the CDR3 is TGTGCCAGCAGTGGCTCGAGGGAGGCCGGGGAGCTGTTTTTT. Translating gives CASSGSREAGELFF.

The CDR3 here is CASSMTGYSNQPQHF. The CDR3 DNA is TGTGCCAGTAGTATGACGGGGTATAGCAATCAGCCCCAGCATTTT. The chain recombines TRBV19 with TRBJ1-5; no clear D. Germline V lookup: CDR1 LNHDA, CDR2 SQIVND (reference sequence). The CDR3 has 15 residues. V was shortened by 3 bases and J by 0 bases, with 9 bases between the two germline ends.

The V and J genes are TRBV6-5 and TRBJ2-1; possible D gene TRBD2, 5 bases. There are 14 residues in the CDR3. Germline lookup yields CDR1 MNHEY and CDR2 SVGAGI. The V end lost 0 bases, the J end lost 4 bases, and 7 bases lay between the germline ends. CDR3 sequence (DNA): TGTGCCAGCAGTTACTCGGAGGCTTACAATGAGCAGTTCTTC. Translation: CASSYSEAYNEQFF.